The 21 T cell receptor beta chains below come from one sample, sequenced in a study of shared clonotypes between healthy human individuals. Here immunoSEQ multiplex PCR was the method, and the copy in TCRdb shows in-frame clones only, minus some. This table holds about 1 million clones, more than 60% found once. The specimen was memory CD4+ T cells sorted from blood. Specified subset: CD45RA-negative fraction. Source of these receptors: a man aged 18 to 35 in good health.

This clone was seen only a few times. The CDR3 DNA reads as TGTGCCAGCAGACAGACAGGATTATATTCACCCCTCCACTTT. Its protein is CASRQTGLYSPLHF. This chain joins TRBV14 and TRBJ1-6; possibly TRBD1 for D (6 bases). The CDR3 is 14 amino acids. V was pared by 6 bases and J by 8 bases, with 14 bases between. Germline V gene data show CDR1 as SGHDN and CDR2 as FVKESK.

The V and J genes are TRBV10-2 and TRBJ2-5, with D tentatively TRBD1 or TRBD2 (6 bases each). The ends were cut back, 7 bases at V and 1 base at J, with 19 bases in the middle. The CDR3 extends over 16 amino acids. The germline V gene has CDR1 WSHSY and CDR2 SAAADI. In nucleotides, the CDR3 is TGCGCCAGCAAGGGGGGCGAGGGCGGACCCCAAGAGACCCAGTACTTC. Its translation: CASKGGEGGPQETQYF.

Turning to this clone: Additional DNA sequences in this sample encode the identical CDR3. This chain joins TRBV5-1 and TRBJ1-2; no clear D gene. Germline V CDR1 and CDR2: SGHRS, YFSETQ. The CDR3 runs 14 residues. The ends were cut back, 1 base at V and 4 bases at J, with 11 bases in the middle. CDR3 in amino acids: CASSLYADPYGYTF. DNA of the CDR3: TGCGCCAGCAGCTTGTATGCGGATCCCTATGGCTACACCTTC.

The chain is built from TRBV5-6 and TRBJ1-1; TRBD1 matches 10 bases. With V trimmed by 4 bases and J by 0 bases, 6 bases remained unmatched. The CDR3 has 16 residues. CDR1 SGHDT and CDR2 YYEEEE come from the germline V gene. Here the CDR3 reads CASSPDRGRLNTEAFF. CDR3 bases: TGTGCCAGCAGCCCCGACAGGGGGCGTCTGAACACTGAAGCTTTCTTT.

The J gene is TRBJ2-2, the V gene TRBV7-9, with 9 nucleotides matching TRBD1. Trimming removed 6 bases from V and 3 bases from J; junction bases left unmatched: 8. The CDR3 has 16 residues. Germline CDR1 is SEHNR and CDR2 is FQNEAQ (reference sequence). CDR3 amino acids: CASSPQGARDTGELFF. The CDR3 nucleotides read TGTGCCAGCAGTCCACAGGGGGCGCGGGACACCGGGGAGCTGTTTTTT.

Regarding this clone: Since a much larger clone is just one base distant, this may be a read error. The chain uses TRBV5-4 and TRBJ1-5, with 7 positions matching TRBD1. The CDR3 has 14 amino acids. V trimming: 5 bases; J trimming: 2 bases; junction bases outside the gene matches: 4. Germline CDR1 SGHNT, CDR2 YYREEE (reference sequence). The CDR3 DNA reads as TGTGCCAGCAGTTCAGGACAGGGCAATCAGCCCCAGCATTTT. This encodes CASSSGQGNQPQHF. Supplemented by reference TRBV5-4 and TRBJ1-5, the full variable domain reads ETGVTQSPTHLIKTRGQQVTLRCSSQSGHNTVSWYQQALGQGPQFIFQYYREEENGRGNFPPRFSGLQFPNYSSELNVNALELDDSALYLCASSSGQGNQPQHFGDGTRLSIL.

The chain combines TRBV2 with TRBJ1-1; TRBD1 might be the D (5 bases). CDR1 and CDR2 (germline): SNHLY, FYNNEI. The CDR3 totals 13 residues. Trimming cost V 2 bases and J 7 bases, with 11 bases left between them. CDR3 sequence: CASSEMGPHEAFF. The CDR3 bases are TGTGCCAGCAGTGAAATGGGACCGCATGAAGCTTTCTTT.

This clone has at least ten counts. This chain connects TRBV11-2 to TRBJ1-4, with TRBD1 matching 8 bases. J lost 8 bases, V lost 5 bases, and 13 bases had no gene match. Per germline, CDR1 SGHAT and CDR2 FQNNGV. This CDR3 contains 16 residues. The CDR3 coding sequence is TGTGCCAGCAGCGACGGACAGGGAATGATATGGGAAAAACTGTTTTTT. Encoded protein: CASSDGQGMIWEKLFF.

The gene calls are TRBV6-1 and TRBJ1-5; D remains ambiguous. This CDR3 has 11 residues. Germline lookup yields CDR1 MNHNS and CDR2 SASEGT. V dropped 2 bases and J dropped 11 bases, with 7 bases sitting between them. CDR3 region: CASSESPAQHF. The CDR3 nucleotides are TGTGCCAGCAGTGAATCGCCAGCCCAGCATTTT.

The V and J genes are TRBV29-1 and TRBJ2-2; 7 bases are a match to TRBD1. V lost 5 bases, J lost 5 bases, and 5 bases stayed unmatched. Germline V gene sequence: CDR1 SQVTM, CDR2 ANQGSEA. The CDR3 is 13 residues long. This CDR3 is CSVTTGATGELFF. CDR3 bases: TGCAGCGTTACCACAGGGGCGACCGGGGAGCTGTTTTTT.

The CDR3 nucleotides are TGTGCCAGCAGTTCTACAGGGAGGAGCTCCTATAATTCACCCCTCCACTTT. Translating gives CASSSTGRSSYNSPLHF. The chain couples TRBV27 to TRBJ1-6; D is possibly TRBD1 (6 bases). This CDR3 is built from 17 residues. V was trimmed by 4 bases and J by 0 bases, leaving 13 bases between them. Germline CDR1 reads MNHEY; CDR2 reads SMNVEV (reference sequence).

The CDR3 spells CAISRGETGVGEYF. The CDR3 DNA reads as TGTGCCATCAGTCGGGGGGAAACAGGGGTTGGAGAGTACTTC. The chain couples TRBV10-3 to TRBJ2-4; D may correspond to TRBD1 or TRBD2 (7 bases each). CDR3 length equals 14 residues. V was cut by 5 bases and J by 14 bases, with 22 bases left in between. In germline, CDR1 is ENHRY, CDR2 SYGVKD.

The chain uses TRBV5-4 and TRBJ1-1; TRBD1 aligns across 7 bases. After removal of 5 bases from V and 1 base from J, the junction contained 8 bases not matched to a gene. Germline CDR1 is SGHNT and CDR2 is YYREEE (reference sequence). The CDR3 is 15 amino acids. CDR3 sequence: CASRPPGTANTEAFF. CDR3 bases: TGTGCCAGCAGGCCGCCCGGGACAGCGAACACTGAAGCTTTCTTT.

This clone was observed many times. CDR3 region: CASRETGAQTYEQYF. The DNA for the CDR3 is TGTGCCAGCAGAGAAACAGGAGCGCAGACCTACGAGCAGTACTTC. The chain recombines TRBV7-2 with TRBJ2-7; tentatively, D is TRBD1 (5 bases). V was shortened by 6 bases and J by 2 bases, with 17 bases between the two germline ends. The CDR3 runs 15 residues. Germline values: CDR1 SGHTA, CDR2 FQGNSA.

Only a few counts were recorded for this clone. A much larger clone differs by one base, so this may be a read error. Other nucleotide sequences in the sample specify the same CDR3. The genes are TRBV5-1 and TRBJ1-6; maybe TRBD1 (5 bases). Trimming took off 0 bases at V and 4 bases at J, with 11 bases between the two ends. The CDR3 spans 16 residues. Germline CDR1 reads SGHRS; CDR2 reads YFSETQ. The CDR3 protein is CASSLDGGGYNSPLHF. For the CDR3, the DNA is TGCGCCAGCAGCTTGGACGGGGGAGGATATAATTCACCCCTCCACTTT.

V and J are TRBV7-2 and TRBJ2-7; no clear D. This CDR3 is 13 amino acids long. Deletions cut 4 bases from V and 3 bases from J, with 10 bases between. CDR1 and CDR2 from the germline V gene are SGHTA and FQGNSA. The CDR3 DNA is TGTGCCAGCAGCTCGGACCGCAACTACGAGCAGTACTTC. It translates to CASSSDRNYEQYF. Combining the CDR3 with reference TRBV7-2 and TRBJ2-7 gives the whole variable domain GAGVSQSPSNKVTEKGKDVELRCDPISGHTALYWYRQSLGQGLEFLIYFQGNSAPDKSGLPSDRFSAERTGGSVSTLTIQRTQQEDSAVYLCASSSDRNYEQYFGPGTRLTVT.

The chain is built from TRBV27 and TRBJ1-6; a weak D match, TRBD1 (6 bases). Trimming took 11 bases from V and 10 from J, leaving 15 bases between them. This CDR3 region has 12 residues. CDR1 and CDR2 (germline): MNHEY, SMNVEV (reference sequence). DNA of the CDR3: TGTGCCGCGGGGGGGCCTCGGTCACCCCTCCACTTT. As protein: CAAGGPRSPLHF.

The CDR3 region has the DNA TGTGCCGGGACCAGACCGAAGTCGCTTAGGGGTGCCCGGAAGAACACTGAAGCTTTCTTT. It yields the protein CAGTRPKSLRGARKNTEAFF. The genes are TRBV30 and TRBJ1-1; D is perhaps TRBD1 (5 bases). The CDR3 length is 20 residues. V was shortened by 8 bases and J by 1 base, with 35 bases between the two germline ends. The germline gives CDR1 GTSNPN, CDR2 SVGIG (reference sequence). The full variable domain, completed using reference TRBV30 and TRBJ1-1, is SQTIHQWPATLVQPVGSPLSLECTVEGTSNPNLYWYRQAAGRGLQLLFYSVGIGQISSEVPQNLSASRPQDRQFILSSKKLLLSDSGFYLCAGTRPKSLRGARKNTEAFFGQGTRLTVV.

The chain recombines TRBV5-1 with TRBJ2-3; 8 nucleotides match TRBD2. The trim removed 8 bases at V and 3 bases at J, leaving 14 bases unmatched. Germline assignment: CDR1 SGHRS and CDR2 YFSETQ. This CDR3 contains 16 residues. The CDR3 bases are TGCGCCAGTACCCCTCAGAGCGGGAGCAGGACAGATACGCAGTATTTT. Protein sequence: CASTPQSGSRTDTQYF.

The chain carries TRBV29-1 and TRBJ1-4; the match to TRBD1 covers 11 bases. The CDR3 totals 12 residues. Germline V gene sequence: CDR1 SQVTM, CDR2 ANQGSEA. J gave up 8 bases and V 6 bases, and 2 bases lay outside the gene matches. The CDR3 region has the DNA TGCAGCGTCGGGGACAGGGGGGAAAAACTGTTTTTT. Translated: CSVGDRGEKLFF.

This chain connects TRBV5-1 to TRBJ2-7; possibly TRBD1 for D (7 bases). In germline, CDR1 is SGHRS, CDR2 YFSETQ. This CDR3 is built from 16 residues. Trimming stripped 6 bases from V and 3 bases from J, with 22 bases between. CDR3 coding DNA: TGCGCCAGCACCGTGGAAGGAGGGGGCCAGTTCTACGAGCAGTACTTC. It codes for CASTVEGGGQFYEQYF.